A single sample gave rise to the 32 T cell receptor beta chains below, sequenced in a study of cytomegalovirus exposure and HLA in healthy donors. Sequenced by immunoSEQ multiplex PCR; TCRdb stores in-frame clones only, minus some. Among about 280,000 clones listed, approximately 88% were seen once. The sequencing sample was made of PBMCs. The origin of the receptors is a woman aged 18-35 years in good health and CMV-seronegative.

This clone was seen a handful of times. The rearrangement links TRBV28 to TRBJ2-7; TRBD2 agrees at 7 bases. Unmatched junction bases numbered 14, after V lost 5 bases and J lost 10 bases. CDR1 is MDHEN, CDR2 SYDVKM, per germline. CDR3 length equals 14 residues. CDR3 residues: CASSPLAVRPPQYF. CDR3 sequence (DNA): TGTGCCAGCAGTCCTCTAGCGGTACGACCACCCCAGTACTTC.

This clone occurred a few times. CDR3 sequence (DNA): TGTGCCAGCAGTGCCCCAGGGGGCTATGGCTACACCTTC. Its translation is CASSAPGGYGYTF. The V and J genes are TRBV6-1 and TRBJ1-2; 7 positions match TRBD1. CDR1 and CDR2 (germline): MNHNS, SASEGT. J lost 4 bases, V lost 4 bases, and 3 bases had no gene match. The CDR3 contains 13 residues.

This clone was observed a handful of times. The chain carries TRBV15 and TRBJ1-5; 8 bases line up with TRBD1. There are 16 residues in the CDR3. The germline gives CDR1 LNHNV, CDR2 YYDKDF (reference sequence). The V segment lost 0 bases and the J segment 4 bases; nucleotides outside the gene matches: 5. This CDR3 reads CATSREQGARNQPQHF. The CDR3 DNA reads as TGTGCCACCAGCAGAGAGCAGGGGGCAAGGAATCAGCCCCAGCATTTT.

This rearrangement joins TRBV5-1 to TRBJ2-5, with TRBD1 matching over 8 bases. V shed 3 bases, J shed 9 bases, and the junction held 7 bases outside the gene matches. The germline V gene encodes CDR1 SGHRS and CDR2 YFSETQ. The CDR3 consists of 13 residues. CDR3 DNA sequence: TGCGCCAGCAGCTCCCAGGACAGGGAAGCCCAGTACTTC. Translation: CASSSQDREAQYF.

The chain employs TRBV7-8 and TRBJ2-7; 10 nucleotides match TRBD2. V trimming: 4 bases; J trimming: 7 bases; junction bases outside the gene matches: 10. This CDR3 region has 15 residues. The germline gives CDR1 SGHVS, CDR2 FQNEAQ. CDR3 protein: CASSSPGLASGEQYF. Here the CDR3 DNA reads TGTGCCAGCAGCTCACCGGGACTAGCGTCAGGGGAGCAGTACTTC.

The chain links TRBV6-5 to TRBJ1-5; no firm D call. CDR1 is MNHEY, CDR2 SVGAGI, per germline. V lost 6 bases and J 3 bases, leaving 15 bases between the germline ends. The CDR3 is 15 amino acids. The DNA for the CDR3 is TGTGCCAGCAGACTGAACAGAGCCCACAATCAGCCCCAGCATTTT. Amino acid sequence: CASRLNRAHNQPQHF.

The V gene is TRBV27, the J gene TRBJ1-1; D is undetermined. The V gene's germline CDR1 is MNHEY and CDR2 SMNVEV (reference sequence). The CDR3 has 12 residues. Trimming stripped 6 bases from V and 1 base from J, with 6 bases between. For the CDR3, the DNA is TGTGCCAGCAGAACAGAGAACACTGAAGCTTTCTTT. Translated, it gives CASRTENTEAFF.

J is TRBJ1-3 and V is TRBV6-5; D unclear. Germline-derived CDR1 and CDR2 are MNHEY and SVGAGI. V dropped 2 bases and J dropped 2 bases, with 7 bases sitting between them. CDR3 length: 14 amino acids. CDR3 in amino acids: CASSYGVPGNTIYF. The CDR3 DNA reads TGTGCCAGCAGTTACGGAGTCCCTGGAAACACCATATATTTT.

This chain joins TRBV5-4 and TRBJ2-7; 9 nucleotides agree with TRBD1. V was pared by 4 bases and J by 5 bases, with 7 bases of the junction left unmatched. CDR1 is SGHNT and CDR2 is YYREEE in the germline V gene (reference sequence). The CDR3 consists of 14 residues. CDR3: CASSVGQGRNEQYF. The DNA of the CDR3 is TGTGCCAGCAGCGTGGGACAGGGTCGGAACGAGCAGTACTTC.

V and J are TRBV19 and TRBJ1-2; 11 bases fit TRBD1. Germline values: CDR1 LNHDA, CDR2 SQIVND (reference sequence). The V gene end was trimmed by 7 bases and the J gene end by 2 bases; junction bases not matched to a gene: 12. The CDR3 extends over 17 amino acids. The CDR3 DNA is TGTGCCAGTAACATCACCCCCGGGACAGGGGGAAACTATGGCTACACCTTC. Its protein is CASNITPGTGGNYGYTF.

This rearrangement joins TRBV4-3 to TRBJ2-7; D is possibly TRBD1 (7 bases). Germline V gene lookup returns CDR1 LGHNA and CDR2 YSLEER. Trimming took 3 bases from V and 1 from J, leaving 19 bases between them. The CDR3 spans 17 residues. The DNA for the CDR3 is TGCGCCAGCAGCCATCACTTGCAGGGGGGCCCTTCCTACGAGCAGTACTTC. Translation: CASSHHLQGGPSYEQYF.

V usage is TRBV5-5 and J usage is TRBJ1-2; D gene uncertain. Germline CDR1 reads SGHKS; CDR2 reads YYEKEE (reference sequence). V lost 4 bases and J lost 3, with 13 bases in between. This CDR3 region has 14 residues. Here the CDR3 reads CASSNVQIDYGYTF. Written as DNA, the CDR3 is TGTGCCAGCAGCAACGTACAGATCGACTATGGCTACACCTTC.

The chain couples TRBV25-1 to TRBJ2-1; D unresolved. This CDR3 region has 15 residues. V lost 1 base and J lost 6, with 13 bases in between. Germline-derived CDR1 and CDR2 are MGHDK and SYGVNS. This chain's CDR3 is CASSESNSHTNEQFF. DNA of the CDR3: TGTGCCAGCAGTGAATCTAACAGCCATACCAATGAGCAGTTCTTC.

The chain uses TRBV27 and TRBJ1-2; no clear D. Germline CDR1 MNHEY, CDR2 SMNVEV (reference sequence). The CDR3 length is 13 residues. Trimming took 5 bases from V and 2 from J, leaving 9 bases between them. DNA for the CDR3: TGTGCCAGCAGTCCCCGGGAGAACTATGGCTACACCTTC. It translates to CASSPRENYGYTF.

This chain connects TRBV9 to TRBJ2-1; D gene uncertain. Germline CDR1 SGDLS, CDR2 YYNGEE. The CDR3 extends over 16 amino acids. V was shortened by 0 bases and J by 0 bases, with 10 bases between the two germline ends. This CDR3 reads CASSVVERSSYNEQFF. In DNA, the CDR3 is TGTGCCAGCAGCGTAGTGGAGCGAAGCTCCTACAATGAGCAGTTCTTC.

The chain is built from TRBV28 and TRBJ2-2, with D perhaps TRBD1 (5 bases). The CDR3 runs to 12 residues. Per the germline V gene, CDR1 is MDHEN and CDR2 is SYDVKM. Trimming removed 9 bases from V and 1 base from J, with 6 bases in between. CDR3 nucleotides: TGTGCCAGTACAGGGAACACCGGGGAGCTGTTTTTT. Its translation is CASTGNTGELFF. The full variable domain, completed using reference TRBV28 and TRBJ2-2, is DVKVTQSSRYLVKRTGEKVFLECVQDMDHENMFWYRQDPGLGLRLIYFSYDVKMKEKGDIPEGYSVSREKKERFSLILESASTNQTSMYLCASTGNTGELFFGEGSRLTVL.

The chain uses TRBV6-1 and TRBJ2-2, with D hard to call. Deletions cut 5 bases from V and 7 bases from J, with 14 bases between. The CDR3 is 14 amino acids. The germline V gene has CDR1 MNHNS and CDR2 SASEGT. This CDR3 reads CASSFDTLVGELFF. For the CDR3, the DNA is TGTGCCAGCAGTTTTGACACCCTCGTCGGGGAGCTGTTTTTT.

This chain uses TRBV27 with TRBJ1-1; D is unclear. The V and J ends lost 6 bases and 6 bases respectively, with 14 bases between them. The CDR3 has 13 amino acids. The germline V gene encodes CDR1 MNHEY and CDR2 SMNVEV (reference sequence). Here the CDR3 reads CASSQTTRAEAFF. As DNA, the CDR3 is TGTGCCAGCAGCCAGACGACCCGGGCTGAAGCTTTCTTT.

This rearrangement joins TRBV28 to TRBJ2-5; tentative D call: TRBD1 (5 bases). Germline V CDR1 and CDR2: MDHEN, SYDVKM. V lost 2 bases, J lost 5 bases, and 15 bases lay in between. The CDR3 has 15 residues. The CDR3: CASSLGWPRQETQYF. The DNA of the CDR3 is TGTGCCAGCAGTTTAGGATGGCCCAGACAGGAGACCCAGTACTTC.

This chain uses TRBV6-1 with TRBJ1-3, with D possibly matching TRBD1 (6 bases). Looked up from germline, CDR1 is MNHNS and CDR2 is SASEGT. The CDR3 loop spans 17 amino acids. The ends were cut back, 4 bases at V and 2 bases at J, with 18 bases in the middle. Here the CDR3 DNA reads TGTGCCAGCAGTGTTACGACGTCAGGGGCGGCTGGAAACACCATATATTTT. Its translation is CASSVTTSGAAGNTIYF.

V and J are TRBV19 and TRBJ2-1, with TRBD2 matching over 7 bases. Germline V CDR1 and CDR2: LNHDA, SQIVND (reference sequence). CDR3 size: 16 residues. V dropped 2 bases and J dropped 2; count of bases not matched to a gene: 6. The CDR3 reads CASSISSGRAYNEQFF. DNA for the CDR3: TGTGCCAGTAGTATATCGTCGGGGAGGGCCTACAATGAGCAGTTCTTC.

This clone appeared a single time. The chain recombines TRBV4-1 with TRBJ2-2; possible D gene TRBD2, 6 bases. There are 18 residues in the CDR3. Germline V CDR1 and CDR2: MGHRA, YSYEKL. The germline V and J ends were trimmed by 3 bases and 2 bases, with 19 bases remaining between them. CDR3 sequence reads: CASSQRIAEHTNTGELFF. CDR3 DNA: TGCGCCAGCAGCCAGAGGATAGCGGAACACACCAACACCGGGGAGCTGTTTTTT.

V and J are TRBV9 and TRBJ2-7; possible D gene TRBD1, 7 bases. The CDR3 has 15 amino acids. Germline assignment: CDR1 SGDLS and CDR2 YYNGEE. Between the trimmed V and J ends, which lost 0 bases and 2 bases, there was a span of 12 bases. CDR3 in DNA: TGTGCCAGCAGCGTAGGCGGGACAGTTCCCTACGAGCAGTACTTC. Translated, it gives CASSVGGTVPYEQYF.

The chain couples TRBV27 to TRBJ2-3; 16 nucleotides agree with TRBD2. The CDR3 length is 21 residues. Germline CDR1 reads MNHEY; CDR2 reads SMNVEV (reference sequence). The J segment lost 1 base and the V segment lost 4 bases, leaving 14 bases of the junction unmatched. CDR3 region: CASSSPIGTSGRGDRTDTQYF. CDR3 bases: TGTGCCAGCAGTTCACCTATCGGGACTAGCGGGAGGGGGGACCGCACAGATACGCAGTATTTT.

This clone was seen only once. This chain links TRBV14 with TRBJ2-7; 10 bases align to TRBD2. The CDR3 is made up of 15 amino acids. After removal of 4 bases from V and 2 bases from J, the junction contained 5 bases not matched to a gene. The germline gives CDR1 SGHDN, CDR2 FVKESK. CDR3 DNA: TGTGCCAGCAGCCCTTGGACTAGCGGAGCCTACGAGCAGTACTTC. It translates to CASSPWTSGAYEQYF.

The V gene is TRBV19, the J gene TRBJ2-1; TRBD2 might be the D (6 bases). The CDR3 sequence is 13 residues long. Germline V gene lookup returns CDR1 LNHDA and CDR2 SQIVND (reference sequence). Trimming shortened V by 8 bases and J by 5 bases, and 13 bases separated the two germline ends. DNA of the CDR3: TGTGCCAGTCGTCGGGACTTCAACAATGAGCAGTTCTTC. It encodes CASRRDFNNEQFF. The full variable domain, in which reference TRBV19 and TRBJ2-1 provide the parts outside the CDR3, is DGGITQSPKYLFRKEGQNVTLSCEQNLNHDAMYWYRQDPGQGLRLIYYSQIVNDFQKGDIAEGYSVSREKKESFPLTVTSAQKNPTAFYLCASRRDFNNEQFFGPGTRLTVL.

The chain carries TRBV5-6 and TRBJ2-7, with 10 bases identical to TRBD2. CDR3 length equals 16 residues. Germline assignment: CDR1 SGHDT and CDR2 YYEEEE. Unmatched junction bases numbered 9, after V lost 4 bases and J lost 2 bases. The CDR3 region is CASSPNPGTSAYEQYF. The CDR3 DNA reads TGTGCCAGCAGCCCAAACCCCGGGACTAGCGCCTACGAGCAGTACTTC.

The genes are TRBV29-1 and TRBJ2-2, with D maybe TRBD1 (5 bases). V was clipped by 8 bases and J by 5 bases, with 18 bases between them. This CDR3 is 14 amino acids long. The germline V gene has CDR1 SQVTM and CDR2 ANQGSEA. The CDR3 here is CSIPSTQGTGELFF. Here the CDR3 DNA reads TGCAGCATACCTTCGACCCAGGGAACCGGGGAGCTGTTTTTT.

The chain's CDR3 is CASSQIQGASSYEQYF. The CDR3 nucleotides are TGTGCCAGCTCACAAATACAGGGGGCGAGCTCCTACGAGCAGTACTTC. The rearrangement joins TRBV18 to TRBJ2-7, with 9 nucleotides matching TRBD1. The germline gives CDR1 KGHSH, CDR2 LQKENI. V dropped 4 bases and J dropped 0; count of bases not matched to a gene: 7. The CDR3 contains 16 residues. The whole variable domain, filled in from reference TRBV18 and TRBJ2-7, reads NAGVMQNPRHLVRRRGQEARLRCSPMKGHSHVYWYRQLPEEGLKFMVYLQKENIIDESGMPKERFSAEFPKEGPSILRIQQVVRGDSAAYFCASSQIQGASSYEQYFGPGTRLTVT.

About this clone: Germline and junction disagree at one end, which may indicate a read error. J is TRBJ2-1 and V is TRBV5-6; D gene uncertain. CDR1 is SGHDT, CDR2 YYEEEE, per germline. This CDR3 spans 14 amino acids. In DNA form, the CDR3 reads TGTGCCAGCAGCTTGGTTCCCTCCTTCAATGAGCAGTTCTTC. Amino acids: CASSLVPSFNEQFF.

The DNA for the CDR3 is TGTGCTAGTGGTATCTATAGCGGGTCTCTGGAGACCCAGTACTTC. This translates into CASGIYSGSLETQYF. The chain uses TRBV12-5 and TRBJ2-5; 7 bases match TRBD2. The length of the CDR3 is 15 residues. Germline trimming cut 5 bases from V and 5 bases from J; bases unmatched to any gene: 11. The germline gives CDR1 LGHNT, CDR2 FRNRAP.

This chain links TRBV4-1 with TRBJ1-4; D is unresolved. CDR1 is MGHRA, CDR2 YSYEKL, per germline. This CDR3 region has 16 residues. V was clipped by 0 bases and J by 6 bases, with 14 bases between them. DNA of the CDR3: TGCGCCAGCAGCCAAGATTTGACTCGGTCGGATGAAAAACTGTTTTTT. Translation: CASSQDLTRSDEKLFF.